This TCR beta chain stems from a study of identical twins. One entry per CDR3 protein, called by TCRdb with MiXCR from the 5' RACE reads. The sample carries 1.5 million to 2 million distinct CDR3 sequences, less than 40% recorded once. To note about this clonotype: What it binds is not known.

The CDR3 contains 15 residues. Germline V gene lookup returns CDR1 SGHRS and CDR2 YFSETQ. After removal of 4 bases from V and 6 bases from J, the junction contained 8 bases not matched to a gene. The donor group consisted entirely of healthy Caucasians. Whole-study findings and limits: Conclusions were based on cross-sectional statistical analysis, without following the same donors.

Material for sequencing was cord blood. The genes are TRBV5-1 and TRBJ2-2; 8 bases match TRBD2. The receptor was derived from a newborn girl in good health. The CDR3, as DNA: TGCGCCAGCAGCGGTGTTAGCGGGACGGCCGGGGAGCTGTTTTTT. This codes for CASSGVSGTAGELFF.